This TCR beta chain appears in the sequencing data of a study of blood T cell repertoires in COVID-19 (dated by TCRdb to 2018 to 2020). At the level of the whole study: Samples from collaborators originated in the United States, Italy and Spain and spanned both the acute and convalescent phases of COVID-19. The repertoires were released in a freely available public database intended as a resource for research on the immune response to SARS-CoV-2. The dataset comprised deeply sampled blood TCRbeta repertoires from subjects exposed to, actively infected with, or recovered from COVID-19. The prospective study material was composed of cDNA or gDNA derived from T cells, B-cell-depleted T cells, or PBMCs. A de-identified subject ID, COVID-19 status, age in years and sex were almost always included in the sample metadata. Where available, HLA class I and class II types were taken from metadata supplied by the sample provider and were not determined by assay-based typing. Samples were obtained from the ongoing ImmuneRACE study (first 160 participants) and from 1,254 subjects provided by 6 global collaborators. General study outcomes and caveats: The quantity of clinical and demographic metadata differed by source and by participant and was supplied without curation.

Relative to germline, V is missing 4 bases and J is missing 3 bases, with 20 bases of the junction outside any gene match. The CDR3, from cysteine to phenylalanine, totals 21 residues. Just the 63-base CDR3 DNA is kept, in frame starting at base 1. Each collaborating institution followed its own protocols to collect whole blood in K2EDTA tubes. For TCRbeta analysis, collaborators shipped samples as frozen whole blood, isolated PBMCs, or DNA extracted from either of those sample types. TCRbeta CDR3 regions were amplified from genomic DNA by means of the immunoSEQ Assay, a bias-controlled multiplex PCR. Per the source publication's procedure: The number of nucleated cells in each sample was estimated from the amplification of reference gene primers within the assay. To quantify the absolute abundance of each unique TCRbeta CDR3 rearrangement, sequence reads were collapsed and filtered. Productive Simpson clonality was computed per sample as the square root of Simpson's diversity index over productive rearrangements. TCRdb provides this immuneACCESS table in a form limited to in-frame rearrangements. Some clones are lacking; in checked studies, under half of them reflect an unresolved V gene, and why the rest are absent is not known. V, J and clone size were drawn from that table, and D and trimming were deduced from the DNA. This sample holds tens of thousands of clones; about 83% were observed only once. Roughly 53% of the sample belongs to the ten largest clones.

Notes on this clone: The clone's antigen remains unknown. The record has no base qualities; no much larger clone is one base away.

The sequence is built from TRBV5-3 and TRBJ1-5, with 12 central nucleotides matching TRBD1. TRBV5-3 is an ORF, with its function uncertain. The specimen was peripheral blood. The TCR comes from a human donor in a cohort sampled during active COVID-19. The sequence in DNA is TGTGCCAGAAGCACCGGGGGGCCGCGGGACAGGGGGCGCGTCGACAATCAGCCCCAGCATTTT. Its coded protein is CARSTGGPRDRGRVDNQPQHF.